This TCR beta chain was observed in a study of OX40 agonist ivuxolimab in advanced cancers. Germline-derived CDR1 and CDR2 are SGHVS and FQNEAQ. This CDR3 is 12 amino acids long. V lost 6 bases and J 2 bases, leaving 7 bases between the germline ends. Clones were sequenced by immunoSEQ multiplex PCR, and TCRdb holds only the in-frame ones, with some missing. The profile covers tens of thousands of clones, with roughly 78% appearing a single time and around 5.1% taken by the ten largest. The chain employs TRBV7-8 and TRBJ1-2; D is unclear. Material: CD4+ or CD8+ T cells sorted from blood, obtained in a trial of the OX40 agonist ivuxolimab. The clonotype was recovered from an adult with an advanced solid tumor such as melanoma, head and neck, liver or kidney cancer. DNA of the CDR3: TGTGCCAGCAGTCTTTCGAACTATGGCTACACCTTC. It encodes CASSLSNYGYTF.